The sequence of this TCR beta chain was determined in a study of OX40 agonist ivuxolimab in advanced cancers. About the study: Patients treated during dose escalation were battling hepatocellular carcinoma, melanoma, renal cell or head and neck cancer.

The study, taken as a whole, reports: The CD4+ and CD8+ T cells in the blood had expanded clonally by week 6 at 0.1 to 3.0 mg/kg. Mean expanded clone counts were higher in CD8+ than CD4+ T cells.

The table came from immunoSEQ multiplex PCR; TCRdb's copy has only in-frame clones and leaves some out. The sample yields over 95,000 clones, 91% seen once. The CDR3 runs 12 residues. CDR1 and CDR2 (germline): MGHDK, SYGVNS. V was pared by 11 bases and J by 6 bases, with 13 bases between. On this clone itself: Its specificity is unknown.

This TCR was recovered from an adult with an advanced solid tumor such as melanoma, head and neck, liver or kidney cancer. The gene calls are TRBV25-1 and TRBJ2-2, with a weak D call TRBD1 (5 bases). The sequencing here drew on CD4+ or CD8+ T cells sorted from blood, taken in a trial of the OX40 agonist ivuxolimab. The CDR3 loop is CASGRAAGELFF. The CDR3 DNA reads TGTGCCTCGGGCAGGGCGGCCGGGGAGCTGTTTTTT.